The T cell receptor (beta chain) under discussion was sequenced for a study of tumor and adjacent non-tumor tissue in lung cancer. Overall study: Patients were aged about 30 to 76, nine to eleven men and roughly 5 women, stage I to III. On average, productive TCRbeta reads reached about 4.17 million per sample. Whole-study results and caveats: Significantly higher TCR diversity was found in tumor than normal lung. Normal lung showed higher cumulative top 100 clone frequency than tumor.

V was clipped by 5 bases and J by 8 bases; unmatched bases: 8. The CDR3 runs to 15 residues. Germline CDR1 reads KGHSH; CDR2 reads LQKENI. RNA was extracted from bulk tissue without any cell sorting. More than 3 cm separated this lung sample from the edge of the tumor. Three rounds of nested PCR, following a modified ARM-PCR protocol, produced the TCRbeta library. MiXCR, applied by TCRdb to the multiplex PCR reads, yields one record per CDR3 protein. The sample has approximately 53,000 distinct CDR3 sequences; just under 75% are singletons. As regards this clonotype: Its antigen is unidentified.

The chain recombines TRBV18 with TRBJ1-6; 8 bases line up with TRBD1. Material for sequencing was distant non-tumor lung tissue. The sequence was collected from an older woman with non-small cell lung cancer. CDR3 DNA: TGTGCCAGCTCAACTCGACAGGGGCTCGATTCACCCCTCCACTTT. Translation: CASSTRQGLDSPLHF.